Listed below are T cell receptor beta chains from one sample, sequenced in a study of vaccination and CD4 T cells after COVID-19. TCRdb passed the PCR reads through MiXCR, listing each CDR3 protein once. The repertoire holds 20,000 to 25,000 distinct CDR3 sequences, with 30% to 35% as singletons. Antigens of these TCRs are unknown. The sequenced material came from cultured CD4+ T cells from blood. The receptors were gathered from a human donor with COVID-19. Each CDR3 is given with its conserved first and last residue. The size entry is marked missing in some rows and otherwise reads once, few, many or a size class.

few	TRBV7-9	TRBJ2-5	CASSLRTSGSQETQYF
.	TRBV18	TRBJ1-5	CASSRGGGDNQPQHF
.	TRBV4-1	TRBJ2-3	CASSRTQGGTDTQYF
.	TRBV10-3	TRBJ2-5	CAISESTGVETQYF
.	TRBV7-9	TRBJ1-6	CASSLGTGTNYSPLHF
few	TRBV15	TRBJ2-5	CATSRGAGPPETQYF
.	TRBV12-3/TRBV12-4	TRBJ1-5	CASRAGLDSNQPQHF
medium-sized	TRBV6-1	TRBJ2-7	CATHRGTAYEQYF
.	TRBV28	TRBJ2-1	CASSLGGRESEQFF
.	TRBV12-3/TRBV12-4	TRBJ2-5	CASSLLETQYF
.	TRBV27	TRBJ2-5	CASSRTGGETQYF
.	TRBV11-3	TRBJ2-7	CASSVRRLDEQYF
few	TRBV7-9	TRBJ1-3	CASSLPLVSGNTIYF
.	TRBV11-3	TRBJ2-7	CASSFDRGPGGAYEQYF
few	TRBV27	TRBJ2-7	CASSLRGQGIKQYF
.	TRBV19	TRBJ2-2	CASSSPGINTGELFF
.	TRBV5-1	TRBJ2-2	CASGLGQGNTGELFF
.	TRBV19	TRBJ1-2	CASSIGVQHRGYTF
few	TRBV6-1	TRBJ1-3	CASSPSVGNTIYF
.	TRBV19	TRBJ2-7	CASSTLKGGVTYEQYF
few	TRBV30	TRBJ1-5	CAWSRTDNQPQHF
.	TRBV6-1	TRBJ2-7	CASSNAGTGDHEQYF
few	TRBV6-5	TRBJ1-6	CASSYFRGGNSPLHF
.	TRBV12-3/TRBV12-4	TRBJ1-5	CASSPSTGAQPQHF